This T cell receptor beta chain was found in a study of human T cells and chemical hapten exposure. Study at large: Patches with 0.01% DPC went on the upper back, and the tests were read at 6 days.

Time point here: patch test 2, 6 weeks after DPC sensitization. Treatment: therapeutic diphenylcyclopropenone sensitization with weekly scalp DPC. As regards this clonotype: Its antigen remains unknown. A much bigger clone sits one base away, suggesting this may be a read error.

Findings and caveats of the study: Controls had significantly fewer large CDR3 similarity clusters than were formed by expanded TCRs. Positive correlation was observed between PT1 expanded TCR counts and patch test score. The donor cohort had alopecia, so its immune response may not match that of healthy people.

TCRdb ran MiXCR on the RACE reads and lists one entry per CDR3 protein. The table lists roughly 150,000 distinct CDR3 sequences, about 11% of them singletons. The receptor comes from a woman between 45 and 60 years old with alopecia areata. Some clones in this sample may be carry-over from other donors' samples. The sample consisted of whole blood, taken in connection with sensitization to the hapten diphenylcyclopropenone (DPC).

DNA of the CDR3: TGTGCCAGCAGCTTATGGATGGACGAGCAGTACTTC. Translating it yields CASSLWMDEQYF. The genes are TRBV7-6 and TRBJ2-7; D call uncertain. Germline CDR1 reads SGHVS; CDR2 reads FNYEAQ. V lost 2 bases and J 5 bases, leaving 7 bases between the germline ends. This CDR3 is built from 12 residues.